These 21 T cell receptor beta chains share one sample of origin, sequenced in a study of blood T cell repertoires in COVID-19. Only in-frame clones appear in the TCRdb table, and some are missing; sequencing was by immunoSEQ multiplex PCR. There are 150,000 to 200,000 clones in the sample; about four fifths occur only once, and 7.5% to 8.5% lies in the top ten. Sequencing was performed on peripheral blood. These receptors were collected from a woman aged 55-70 years with COVID-19, enrolled during active disease.

The chain carries TRBV28 and TRBJ1-2, with 7 bases lining up with TRBD1. The V gene end was trimmed by 9 bases and the J gene end by 3 bases; junction bases not matched to a gene: 10. CDR3 length equals 14 residues. The germline gives CDR1 MDHEN, CDR2 SYDVKM. The CDR3 nucleotides are TGTGCCAGTACCCCTACAGGGGCGGACTATGGCTACACCTTC. It encodes CASTPTGADYGYTF.

CDR3 region: CASSSRQGARSPLHF. Here the CDR3 DNA reads TGTGCCAGCAGCTCCAGACAGGGGGCCAGGTCACCCCTCCACTTT. The V call is TRBV7-2, the J call TRBJ1-6; 10 nucleotides line up with TRBD1. The germline V gene encodes CDR1 SGHTA and CDR2 FQGNSA. CDR3 length: 15 residues. Trimming at V came to 4 bases and at J to 10 bases, leaving 7 bases not matched to a gene.

The V call is TRBV7-2, the J call TRBJ1-3, with D possibly matching TRBD1 (6 bases). CDR1 is SGHTA and CDR2 is FQGNSA in the germline V gene. Deletions cut 1 base from V and 3 bases from J, with 10 bases between. This CDR3 spans 15 amino acids. CDR3 amino acids: CASSLDRAGGNTIYF. Written as DNA, the CDR3 is TGTGCCAGCAGCTTAGACAGGGCTGGTGGAAACACCATATATTTT.

The CDR3 nucleotides are TGTGCCAGCAGTTACAACAGGGGGTACGAGCAGTACTTC. Residues: CASSYNRGYEQYF. This sequence joins TRBV6-5 and TRBJ2-7; 8 positions match TRBD1. With 2 bases clipped from V and 4 bases from J, the junction kept 1 base outside the gene matches. The CDR3 is 13 amino acids. The V gene's germline CDR1 is MNHEY and CDR2 SVGAGI.

The V call is TRBV5-1, the J call TRBJ2-5; TRBD1 agrees at 9 bases. The CDR3 runs to 13 residues. Losses at the gene ends were 3 bases for V and 3 bases for J; bases not matched to a gene: 0. Germline CDR1 and CDR2: SGHRS and YFSETQ. The CDR3 bases are TGCGCCAGCAGCTGGGACAGGGAAGAGACCCAGTACTTC. This translates into CASSWDREETQYF.

The chain couples TRBV2 to TRBJ1-3, with TRBD1 matching over 12 bases. The CDR3 has 16 amino acids. Unmatched junction bases numbered 4, after V lost 7 bases and J lost 0 bases. Germline V lookup: CDR1 SNHLY, CDR2 FYNNEI. The CDR3 coding sequence is TGTGCCAGCATCCCGGGACAGGGGGCCTCTGGAAACACCATATATTTT. Translating gives CASIPGQGASGNTIYF.

V usage is TRBV10-2 and J usage is TRBJ1-2; the D gene is possibly TRBD1 (5 bases). CDR3 size: 14 residues. The germline gives CDR1 WSHSY, CDR2 SAAADI. Trimming removed 7 bases from V and 13 bases from J, with 25 bases in between. CDR3 nucleotide sequence: TGCGCCAGCACCAGTCCTAAACTCAGGGCCCAGGCCACCTTC. Its translation is CASTSPKLRAQATF.

V usage is TRBV11-2 and J usage is TRBJ2-6; TRBD1 aligns across 11 bases. Per germline, CDR1 SGHAT and CDR2 FQNNGV. This CDR3 is built from 17 residues. V lost 5 bases and J lost 1; bases outside the gene matches: 4. CDR3 coding DNA: TGTGCCAGCAGCCTAGGACAGGGGGCTTCTGGGGCCAACGTCCTGACTTTC. Translating gives CASSLGQGASGANVLTF.

The chain combines TRBV5-1 with TRBJ2-2; a possible D gene is TRBD1 (5 bases). Trimming removed 0 bases from V and 7 bases from J, with 10 bases in between. The CDR3 has 14 amino acids. Per the germline V gene, CDR1 is SGHRS and CDR2 is YFSETQ. The CDR3 DNA is TGCGCCAGCAGCTTGGGCAGGGCCGGCGGGGAGCTGTTTTTT. Its protein is CASSLGRAGGELFF.

The chain recombines TRBV7-3 with TRBJ2-3; TRBD2 aligns across 10 bases. This CDR3 is 15 amino acids long. Germline CDR1 is SGHTA and CDR2 is FQGTGA. V trimming: 6 bases; J trimming: 1 base; junction bases outside the gene matches: 4. CDR3 sequence reads: CASSRSGGGTDTQYF. CDR3 coding DNA: TGTGCCAGCAGTCGGAGCGGGGGGGGCACAGATACGCAGTATTTT.

This clone was observed a single time. The rearrangement uses TRBV20-1 and TRBJ2-7; 11 bases are a match to TRBD2. The CDR3 is 15 amino acids. Germline CDR1 and CDR2: DFQATT and SNEGSKA (reference sequence). Losses at the gene ends were 3 bases for V and 2 bases for J; bases not matched to a gene: 6. Here the CDR3 reads CSASSTSGKAYEQYF. The CDR3 bases are TGCAGTGCTAGTTCGACTAGCGGGAAGGCCTACGAGCAGTACTTC.

The V call is TRBV7-9, the J call TRBJ1-2; D ambiguous. Deletions cut 1 base from V and 8 bases from J, with 14 bases between. Germline V gene data show CDR1 as SEHNR and CDR2 as FQNEAQ (reference sequence). The CDR3 covers 14 residues. The CDR3 here is CASSLGKEGEGYTF. The CDR3 nucleotides are TGTGCCAGCAGCTTAGGGAAGGAGGGCGAGGGCTACACCTTC.

The chain links TRBV4-1 to TRBJ1-1; the match to TRBD1 covers 7 bases. V was pared by 6 bases and J by 1 base, with 5 bases of the junction left unmatched. The CDR3 sequence is 14 residues long. From germline, CDR1 is MGHRA and CDR2 YSYEKL. The CDR3 region has the DNA TGCGCCAGCAGACTGGGACAGACGAACACTGAAGCTTTCTTT. It encodes CASRLGQTNTEAFF.

In this sample, this clone turned up many times. The chain recombines TRBV7-6 with TRBJ2-7; D might be TRBD2 (5 bases). The germline CDR1 and CDR2 sequences are SGHVS and FNYEAQ. Trimming shortened V by 4 bases and J by 2 bases, and 9 bases separated the two germline ends. This CDR3 spans 13 amino acids. CDR3 nucleotides: TGTGCCAGCAGCTCGGACGGGACCTACGAGCAGTACTTC. Its translation: CASSSDGTYEQYF.

The rearrangement joins TRBV2 to TRBJ1-6, with TRBD1 matching 10 bases. V gave up 0 bases and J gave up 0 bases; unmatched junction bases: 11. The CDR3 consists of 21 residues. CDR1 is SNHLY, CDR2 FYNNEI, per germline. CDR3 sequence reads: CASSEALWGTGENSYNSPLHF. The DNA of the CDR3 is TGTGCCAGCAGTGAAGCGCTTTGGGGGACAGGGGAGAACTCCTATAATTCACCCCTCCACTTT.

The V call is TRBV2, the J call TRBJ1-5; 9 bases line up with TRBD1. The CDR3 spans 14 residues. With V trimmed by 4 bases and J by 6 bases, 4 bases remained unmatched. CDR1 and CDR2 from the germline V gene are SNHLY and FYNNEI. The CDR3 protein is CASSGGGQGQPQHF. DNA of the CDR3: TGTGCCAGCAGTGGGGGGGGACAGGGTCAGCCCCAGCATTTT.

The rearrangement joins TRBV12-3 or TRBV12-4 to TRBJ2-7; D ambiguous. The CDR3 loop spans 13 amino acids. Trimming removed 3 bases from V and 2 bases from J, with 8 bases in between. CDR3 amino acids: CASSFGGPYEQYF. CDR3 nucleotide sequence: TGTGCCAGCAGTTTCGGCGGCCCCTACGAGCAGTACTTC.

The rearrangement links TRBV3-1 (or the pseudogene TRBV3-2) to TRBJ2-7; 7 positions match TRBD1. The CDR3 is 15 residues long. The trim removed 6 bases at V and 0 bases at J, leaving 8 bases unmatched. Per germline, CDR1 LGHDT and CDR2 YNNKEL (reference sequence). CDR3 in amino acids: CASSYRGPSSYEQYV. The CDR3, as DNA: TGTGCCAGCAGTTACAGGGGTCCCAGCTCCTACGAGCAGTACGTC.

J is TRBJ2-1 and V is TRBV30; TRBD2 agrees at 10 bases. The J segment lost 8 bases and the V segment lost 4 bases, leaving 8 bases of the junction unmatched. CDR1 and CDR2 from the germline V gene are GTSNPN and SVGIG (reference sequence). The CDR3 has 14 residues. The CDR3 nucleotides read TGTGCCTGGACTAGGCTAGCGGGAGCCGATGAGCAGTTCTTC. Amino acids: CAWTRLAGADEQFF.

The chain is built from TRBV20-1 and TRBJ1-3; D ambiguous. V was cut by 3 bases and J by 0 bases, with 6 bases left in between. The CDR3 loop spans 13 amino acids. Germline values: CDR1 DFQATT, CDR2 SNEGSKA (reference sequence). CDR3 region: CSASAGSGNTIYF. The CDR3 DNA follows: TGCAGTGCTAGTGCGGGCTCTGGAAACACCATATATTTT.

The chain combines TRBV2 with TRBJ2-7, with 8 bases aligning to TRBD2. Germline V lookup: CDR1 SNHLY, CDR2 FYNNEI. This CDR3 is built from 12 residues. The V segment lost 4 bases and the J segment 4 bases; nucleotides outside the gene matches: 0. CDR3 nucleotides: TGTGCCAGCAGTGGCGGGAGGTACGAGCAGTACTTC. This gives the protein CASSGGRYEQYF. Supplemented by reference TRBV2 and TRBJ2-7, the full variable domain reads EPEVTQTPSHQVTQMGQEVILRCVPISNHLYFYWYRQILGQKVEFLVSFYNNEISEKSEIFDDQFSVERPDGSNFTLKIRSTKLEDSAMYFCASSGGRYEQYFGPGTRLTVT.